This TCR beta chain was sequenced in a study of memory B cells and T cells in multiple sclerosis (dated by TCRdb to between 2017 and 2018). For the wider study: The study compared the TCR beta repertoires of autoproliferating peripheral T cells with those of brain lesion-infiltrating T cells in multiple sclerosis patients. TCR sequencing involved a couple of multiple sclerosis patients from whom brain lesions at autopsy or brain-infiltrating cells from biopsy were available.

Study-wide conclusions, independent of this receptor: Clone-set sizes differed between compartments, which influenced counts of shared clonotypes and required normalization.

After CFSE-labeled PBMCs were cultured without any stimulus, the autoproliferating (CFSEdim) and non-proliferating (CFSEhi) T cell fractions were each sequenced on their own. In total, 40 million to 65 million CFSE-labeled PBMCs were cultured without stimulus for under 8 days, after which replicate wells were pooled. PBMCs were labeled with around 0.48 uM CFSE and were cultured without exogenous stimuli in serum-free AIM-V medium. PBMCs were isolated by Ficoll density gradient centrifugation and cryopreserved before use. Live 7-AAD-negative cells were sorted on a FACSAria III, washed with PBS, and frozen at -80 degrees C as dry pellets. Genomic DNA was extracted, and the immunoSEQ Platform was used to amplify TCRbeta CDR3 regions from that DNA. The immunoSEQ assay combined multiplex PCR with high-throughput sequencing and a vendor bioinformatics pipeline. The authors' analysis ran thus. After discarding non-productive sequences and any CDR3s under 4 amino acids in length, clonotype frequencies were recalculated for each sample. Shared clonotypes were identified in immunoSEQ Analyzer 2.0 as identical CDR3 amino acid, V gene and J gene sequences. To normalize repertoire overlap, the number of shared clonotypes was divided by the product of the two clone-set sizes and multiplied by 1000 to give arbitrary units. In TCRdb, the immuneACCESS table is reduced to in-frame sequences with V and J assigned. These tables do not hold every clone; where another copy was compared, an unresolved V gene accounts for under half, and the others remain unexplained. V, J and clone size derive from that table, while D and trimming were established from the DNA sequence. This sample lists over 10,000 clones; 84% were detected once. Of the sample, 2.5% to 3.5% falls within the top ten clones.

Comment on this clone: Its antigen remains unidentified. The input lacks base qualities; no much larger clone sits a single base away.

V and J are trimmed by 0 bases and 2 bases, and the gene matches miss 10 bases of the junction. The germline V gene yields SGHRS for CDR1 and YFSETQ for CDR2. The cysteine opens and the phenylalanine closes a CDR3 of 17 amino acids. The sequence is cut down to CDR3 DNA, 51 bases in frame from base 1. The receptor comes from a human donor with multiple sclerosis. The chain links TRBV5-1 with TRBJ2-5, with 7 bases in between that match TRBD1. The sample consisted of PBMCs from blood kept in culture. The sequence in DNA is TGCGCCAGCAGCTTGGGTCCGAGAGGGACAGTACAAGAGACCCAGTACTTC. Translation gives CASSLGPRGTVQETQYF.